This T cell receptor (beta chain) comes out of a study of blood T cell repertoires in COVID-19. In the study overall: The United States, Italy and Spain provided the acute and convalescent COVID-19 samples. PBMCs, B-cell-depleted T cells, or T cells were the source of the cDNA or gDNA that made up the material.

Per germline, CDR1 SGHRS and CDR2 YFSETQ. The CDR3 has 15 residues. V lost 4 bases, J lost 5 bases, and 9 bases stayed unmatched. Per the original data handling: The authors estimated nucleated cell counts from reference gene primer amplification. Sequenced by immunoSEQ multiplex PCR; TCRdb stores in-frame clones only, minus some. For V, J and clone size, that table is used; D and trimming come from the DNA. Seen here are over 60,000 clones, roughly 82% observed once, and the top ten hold roughly an eighth. What was sequenced was peripheral blood. The clonotype was recovered from a woman of 80 years or more with acute or convalescent COVID-19. V is TRBV5-1 and J is TRBJ2-1; 7 bases line up with TRBD2. CDR3 sequence reads: CASSTASGTHNEQFF. The CDR3 DNA reads TGCGCCAGCAGCACAGCTAGCGGAACCCACAATGAGCAGTTCTTC.